The T cell receptor (beta chain) described here comes from a study of blood T cell repertoires in COVID-19. Overall study context: The samples span acute and convalescent COVID-19 from the United States, Italy and Spain.

Original processing methods: Scientists estimated how many nucleated cells there were by amplifying reference gene primers. Assay: immunoSEQ multiplex PCR; the TCRdb copy retains only in-frame clones and omits some. The DNA gave D and trimming, while V, J and clone size come from that table. The sample shows fewer than 300,000 clones, 82% of them seen only once. This sequence was found in a woman between 18 and 30 years old with acute or convalescent COVID-19. The sequenced sample was peripheral blood.

The CDR3 DNA is TGTGCCTGGAAGAAGCCAGGGGGCACTGAAGCTTTCTTT. Residues: CAWKKPGGTEAFF. The V call is TRBV30, the J call TRBJ1-1; 7 bases map to TRBD1. The CDR3 spans 13 residues. Germline lookup yields CDR1 GTSNPN and CDR2 SVGIG (reference sequence). V lost 4 bases to trimming and J lost 4 bases; unmatched junction nucleotides: 6.